This TCR beta chain is from a study of Ad26.COV2.S vaccination and SARS-CoV-2 variants. Documented treatment: 15 to 20 received Ad26.COV2.S at low or high dose, single or two shots; 5 received placebo; per-sample allocation not given. Sampling was done on day 63 after the first vaccine or placebo injection. The donor's status was that of an adult aged 18-55 years in Boston. General study points: Participants given vaccine showed non-spike TCR breadth similar to that of placebo recipients.

Sequencing used immunoSEQ multiplex PCR; TCRdb keeps in-frame clones, though not all of them. The sample yields about 370,000 clones, about nine tenths seen once. The CDR3 covers 13 residues. Germline CDR1 is SGDLS and CDR2 is YYNGEE. V was shortened by 7 bases and J by 3 bases, with 13 bases between the two germline ends. Details on this clone: Its antigen is unidentified.

This chain connects TRBV9 to TRBJ2-5; D uncertain. Sequencing used peripheral blood, obtained in a trial of Ad26.COV2.S vaccine versus placebo. This sequence originates from a person aged 18-65 years who received the Ad26.COV2.S COVID-19 vaccine or a placebo. For the CDR3, the DNA is TGTGCCAGCCCCCCCGGGTTCAAAGAGACCCAGTACTTC. Amino acid sequence: CASPPGFKETQYF.